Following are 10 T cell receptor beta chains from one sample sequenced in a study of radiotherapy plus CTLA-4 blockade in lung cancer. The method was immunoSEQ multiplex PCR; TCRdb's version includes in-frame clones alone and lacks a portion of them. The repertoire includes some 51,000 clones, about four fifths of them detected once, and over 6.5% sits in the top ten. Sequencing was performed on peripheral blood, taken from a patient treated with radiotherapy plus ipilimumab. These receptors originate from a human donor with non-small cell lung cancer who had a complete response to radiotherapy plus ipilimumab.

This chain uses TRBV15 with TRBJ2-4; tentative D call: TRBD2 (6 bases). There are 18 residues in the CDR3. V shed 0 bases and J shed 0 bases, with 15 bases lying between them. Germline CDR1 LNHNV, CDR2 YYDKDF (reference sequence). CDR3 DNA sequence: TGTGCCACCAGCAGAGATAAGGATGTGCGGGGAGCCAAAAACATTCAGTACTTC. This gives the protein CATSRDKDVRGAKNIQYF.

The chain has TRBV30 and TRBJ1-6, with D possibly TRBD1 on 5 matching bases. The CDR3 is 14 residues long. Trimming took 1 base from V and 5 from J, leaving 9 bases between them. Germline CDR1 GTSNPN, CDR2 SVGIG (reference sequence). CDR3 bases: TGTGCCTGGAGTGGACAGCAGGATAATTCACCCCTCCACTTT. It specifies CAWSGQQDNSPLHF.

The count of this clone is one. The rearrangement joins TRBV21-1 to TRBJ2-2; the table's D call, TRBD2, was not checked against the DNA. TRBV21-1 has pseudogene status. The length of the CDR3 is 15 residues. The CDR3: CASNRQGGSTGELFF. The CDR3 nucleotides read TGTGCCAGCAATAGGCAGGGCGGGAGCACCGGGGAGCTGTTTTTT.

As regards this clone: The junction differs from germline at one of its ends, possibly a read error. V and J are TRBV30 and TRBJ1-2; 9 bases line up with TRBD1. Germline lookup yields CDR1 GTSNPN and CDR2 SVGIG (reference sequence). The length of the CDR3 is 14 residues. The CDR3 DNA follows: TGTGCCTCGAGTGGGACAGGGCGGAACTATGGCTACACCTTC. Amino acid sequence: CASSGTGRNYGYTF.

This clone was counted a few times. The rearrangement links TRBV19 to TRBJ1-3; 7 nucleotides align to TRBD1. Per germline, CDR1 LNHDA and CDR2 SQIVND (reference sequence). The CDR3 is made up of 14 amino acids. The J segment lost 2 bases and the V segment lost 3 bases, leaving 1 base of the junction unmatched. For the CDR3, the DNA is TGTGCCAGTAGTATGGGACAGCCTGGAAACACCATATATTTT. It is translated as CASSMGQPGNTIYF.

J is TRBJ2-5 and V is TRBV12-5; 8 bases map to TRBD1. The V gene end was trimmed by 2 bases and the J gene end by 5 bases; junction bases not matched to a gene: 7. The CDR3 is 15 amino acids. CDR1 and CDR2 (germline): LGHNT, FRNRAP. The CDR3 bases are TGTGCTAGTGGTTTGCCCAGGGGGCGAATGGAGACCCAGTACTTC. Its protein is CASGLPRGRMETQYF. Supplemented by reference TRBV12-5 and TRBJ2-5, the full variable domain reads DARVTQTPRHKVTEMGQEVTMRCQPILGHNTVFWYRQTMMQGLELLAYFRNRAPLDDSGMPKDRFSAEMPDATLATLKIQPSEPRDSAVYFCASGLPRGRMETQYFGPGTRLLVL.

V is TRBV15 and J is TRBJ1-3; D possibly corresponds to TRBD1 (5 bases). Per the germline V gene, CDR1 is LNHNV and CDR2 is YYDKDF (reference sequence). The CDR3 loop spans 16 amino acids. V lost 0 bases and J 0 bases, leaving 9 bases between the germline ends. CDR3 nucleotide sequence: TGTGCCACCAGCAGAGAGGGGGGGATCTCTGGAAACACCATATATTTT. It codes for CATSREGGISGNTIYF.

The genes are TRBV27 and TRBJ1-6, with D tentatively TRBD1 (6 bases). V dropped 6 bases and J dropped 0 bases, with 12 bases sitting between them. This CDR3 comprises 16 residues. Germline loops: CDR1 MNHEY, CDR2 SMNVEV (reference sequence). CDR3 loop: CASRTTGSSYNSPLHF. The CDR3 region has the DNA TGTGCCAGCAGGACCACAGGGAGCTCCTATAATTCACCCCTCCACTTT.

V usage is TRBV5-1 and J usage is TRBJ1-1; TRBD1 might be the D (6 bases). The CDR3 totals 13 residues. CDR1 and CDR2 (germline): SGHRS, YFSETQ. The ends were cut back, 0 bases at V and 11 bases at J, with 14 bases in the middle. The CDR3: CASSLDTGRGAFF. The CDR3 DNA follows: TGCGCCAGCAGCTTGGATACAGGGAGAGGCGCTTTCTTT.

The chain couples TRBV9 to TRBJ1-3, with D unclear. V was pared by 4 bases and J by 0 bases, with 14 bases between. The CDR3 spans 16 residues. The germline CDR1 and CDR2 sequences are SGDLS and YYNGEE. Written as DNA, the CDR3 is TGTGCCAGCAGCCCCCCGGGAGGGAACTCTGGAAACACCATATATTTT. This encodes CASSPPGGNSGNTIYF.